This is a list of T cell receptor beta chains from one sample in a study of graft-versus-host responses after intestinal transplantation. Repertoires were generated with immunoSEQ multiplex PCR, while TCRdb's copy carries only in-frame clones and drops some. Of 90,000 to 150,000 clones in the sample, 85% to 95% are singletons; the top ten hold around 0.12%. What these receptors recognize is not known. This specimen consisted of unstimulated CD4+ T cells sorted from spleen or lymph node cells, obtained before intestinal transplant. The receptors were gathered from a human donor who received an intestinal transplant. The CDR3 runs from the conserved cysteine through the conserved F or W. The D gene is left open where the match is weak. Where a row states a size, it is once, few, many or the class of an expanded clone; other rows omit it.

j_gene: TRBJ2-5; d_gene: NA; v_gene: TRBV9; abundance: NA; CDR3nt: TGTGCCAGCAGTAGATTTACAGGTGTTCAAGAGACCCAGTACTTC; CDR3aa: CASSRFTGVQETQYF
j_gene: TRBJ2-7; d_gene: NA; v_gene: TRBV11-1; abundance: NA; CDR3nt: TGTGCCAGCAGGGACAGCTCCTACGAGCAGTACTTC; CDR3aa: CASRDSSYEQYF
j_gene: TRBJ1-4; d_gene: NA; v_gene: TRBV6-5; abundance: once; CDR3nt: TGTGCCACCCGGTGGTTGCGAGGAATAAATGAAAAACTGTTTTTT; CDR3aa: CATRWLRGINEKLFF
j_gene: TRBJ1-2; d_gene: NA; v_gene: TRBV5-1; abundance: once; CDR3nt: TGCGCCAGCAGCCGGGCCGACAGCGCCCATAGTGGAGTTAGCTACACCTTC; CDR3aa: CASSRADSAHSGVSYTF
j_gene: TRBJ1-4; d_gene: TRBD1; v_gene: TRBV5-1; abundance: NA; CDR3nt: TGCGCCAGCAGCTCGGACAGGGGGAATGAAAAACTGTTTTTT; CDR3aa: CASSSDRGNEKLFF
j_gene: TRBJ1-5; d_gene: NA; v_gene: TRBV27; abundance: NA; CDR3nt: TGTGCCAGCAGTTTTTTGGGTTCGGATCAGCCCCAGCATTTT; CDR3aa: CASSFLGSDQPQHF
j_gene: TRBJ2-7; d_gene: TRBD1; v_gene: TRBV28; abundance: NA; CDR3nt: TGTGCCAGCAGGGGGACAGGGGGCTTAGGCTACGAGCAGTACTTC; CDR3aa: CASRGTGGLGYEQYF
j_gene: TRBJ1-1; d_gene: NA; v_gene: TRBV28; abundance: NA; CDR3nt: TGTGCCAGCAGTTTACTCCGTGAGGCTTTCTTT; CDR3aa: CASSLLREAFF
j_gene: TRBJ2-7; d_gene: NA; v_gene: TRBV10-3; abundance: few; CDR3nt: TGTGCCATCAGTGAGTCCTGGGGGCGCAAACGTGAGCAGTACTTC; CDR3aa: CAISESWGRKREQYF
j_gene: TRBJ2-7; d_gene: TRBD2; v_gene: TRBV6-5; abundance: NA; CDR3nt: TGTGCCAGCAGTTTAAATAGCGGGAGGGTTCCTTGGGAGCAGTACTTC; CDR3aa: CASSLNSGRVPWEQYF
j_gene: TRBJ2-1; d_gene: NA; v_gene: TRBV7-3; abundance: once; CDR3nt: TGTGCCAGCAGCCCCACGCGGGATTCGGACAATGAGCAGTTCTTC; CDR3aa: CASSPTRDSDNEQFF
j_gene: TRBJ2-4; d_gene: NA; v_gene: TRBV28; abundance: NA; CDR3nt: TGTGCCAGCAGTTTAAGTGGAACCAAAAACATTCAGTACTTC; CDR3aa: CASSLSGTKNIQYF
j_gene: TRBJ1-2; d_gene: NA; v_gene: TRBV30; abundance: NA; CDR3nt: TGTGCCTCCCGAGACAAAACGGGCGGCGGCTACACCTTC; CDR3aa: CASRDKTGGGYTF
j_gene: TRBJ2-1; d_gene: NA; v_gene: TRBV28; abundance: NA; CDR3nt: TGTGCCAGCAGTTCGATGACGGGCTGGAATGAGCAGTTCTTC; CDR3aa: CASSSMTGWNEQFF
j_gene: TRBJ1-1; d_gene: NA; v_gene: TRBV5-1; abundance: NA; CDR3nt: TGCGCCAGCGCCCGAGCCTCTACCGTGGGGACCCCTGAAGCTTTCTTT; CDR3aa: CASARASTVGTPEAFF
j_gene: TRBJ1-4; d_gene: NA; v_gene: TRBV5-6; abundance: NA; CDR3nt: TGTGCCAGCAGCTTGACGCTACTAGGGGTTGAAAAACTGTTTTTT; CDR3aa: CASSLTLLGVEKLFF
j_gene: TRBJ2-3; d_gene: TRBD2; v_gene: TRBV6-5; abundance: NA; CDR3nt: TGTGCCAGCAGTCGGACTAGCGGGGCTACAGATACGCAGTATTTT; CDR3aa: CASSRTSGATDTQYF
j_gene: TRBJ2-3; d_gene: NA; v_gene: TRBV5-1; abundance: NA; CDR3nt: TGCGCCAGCAGCTTGGACCTCCCCCTCACAGATACGCAGTATTTT; CDR3aa: CASSLDLPLTDTQYF
j_gene: TRBJ2-3; d_gene: NA; v_gene: TRBV30; abundance: NA; CDR3nt: TGTGCCTGGAATACAGGGTGGCCAGATACGCAGTATTTT; CDR3aa: CAWNTGWPDTQYF
j_gene: TRBJ1-5; d_gene: NA; v_gene: TRBV30; abundance: NA; CDR3nt: TGTGCCTGGAGAGGGGGACCCAATCAGCCCCAGCATTTT; CDR3aa: CAWRGGPNQPQHF
j_gene: TRBJ2-7; d_gene: NA; v_gene: TRBV10-1; abundance: NA; CDR3nt: TGCGCCAGCAGTGACGCAGGAACTTCCTACGAGCAGTACTTC; CDR3aa: CASSDAGTSYEQYF
j_gene: TRBJ2-7; d_gene: TRBD2; v_gene: TRBV7-9; abundance: once; CDR3nt: TGTGCCAGCAACACGGGAGGGCCGGCCTACGAGCAGTACTTC; CDR3aa: CASNTGGPAYEQYF
j_gene: TRBJ2-1; d_gene: NA; v_gene: TRBV7-9; abundance: NA; CDR3nt: TGTGCCAGCAGCTTAGGGGGGGCGAATGAGCAGTTCTTC; CDR3aa: CASSLGGANEQFF
j_gene: TRBJ2-7; d_gene: NA; v_gene: TRBV1; abundance: NA; CDR3nt: TGCACCAGCAGCCCATCTGGGGTTAGCTACGAGCAGTACTTC; CDR3aa: CTSSPSGVSYEQYF
j_gene: TRBJ1-3; d_gene: NA; v_gene: TRBV7-9; abundance: NA; CDR3nt: TGTGCCAGCAGCTTATCCGGGAGCTCTGGAAACACCATATATTTT; CDR3aa: CASSLSGSSGNTIYF
j_gene: TRBJ1-5; d_gene: NA; v_gene: TRBV30; abundance: NA; CDR3nt: TGTGCCTGGAGTGTCCGGGGAAATCAGCCCCAGCATTTT; CDR3aa: CAWSVRGNQPQHF
j_gene: TRBJ1-5; d_gene: NA; v_gene: TRBV28; abundance: NA; CDR3nt: TGTGCCAGCAGTCCCCCAGGGGAAGGAGACAATCAGCCCCAGCATTTT; CDR3aa: CASSPPGEGDNQPQHF
j_gene: TRBJ2-1; d_gene: TRBD2; v_gene: TRBV5-1; abundance: NA; CDR3nt: TGCGCCAGCAGCTCCGTGGGTATGGCTAGCGGGAACAATGAGCAGTTCTTC; CDR3aa: CASSSVGMASGNNEQFF
j_gene: TRBJ1-1; d_gene: TRBD1; v_gene: TRBV29-1; abundance: once; CDR3nt: TGCAGCGTTTTTCCCGGACAGGGGTTTTCTGAAGCTTTCTTT; CDR3aa: CSVFPGQGFSEAFF
j_gene: TRBJ2-7; d_gene: NA; v_gene: TRBV2; abundance: NA; CDR3nt: TGTGCCAGCGGGGTTGGTTATTCCTACGAGCAGTACTTC; CDR3aa: CASGVGYSYEQYF
j_gene: TRBJ2-3; d_gene: NA; v_gene: TRBV4-2; abundance: NA; CDR3nt: TGTGCCAGCAGCCAAGAACCCGGGATCTCAGGGGGGACAGATACGCAGTATTTT; CDR3aa: CASSQEPGISGGTDTQYF
j_gene: TRBJ1-1; d_gene: NA; v_gene: TRBV19; abundance: NA; CDR3nt: TGTGCCAGTAGTATAGGGGACGACCGACAAGCTTTCTTT; CDR3aa: CASSIGDDRQAFF
j_gene: TRBJ2-4; d_gene: NA; v_gene: TRBV5-1; abundance: NA; CDR3nt: TGCGCCAGCAGCTTGGGTTCAGCAACGGGGGCCAAAAACATTCAGTACTTC; CDR3aa: CASSLGSATGAKNIQYF
j_gene: TRBJ1-5; d_gene: TRBD1; v_gene: TRBV30; abundance: NA; CDR3nt: TGTGCCTGGAGAAAAAATACAGGGGGGAATCAGCCCCAGCATTTT; CDR3aa: CAWRKNTGGNQPQHF